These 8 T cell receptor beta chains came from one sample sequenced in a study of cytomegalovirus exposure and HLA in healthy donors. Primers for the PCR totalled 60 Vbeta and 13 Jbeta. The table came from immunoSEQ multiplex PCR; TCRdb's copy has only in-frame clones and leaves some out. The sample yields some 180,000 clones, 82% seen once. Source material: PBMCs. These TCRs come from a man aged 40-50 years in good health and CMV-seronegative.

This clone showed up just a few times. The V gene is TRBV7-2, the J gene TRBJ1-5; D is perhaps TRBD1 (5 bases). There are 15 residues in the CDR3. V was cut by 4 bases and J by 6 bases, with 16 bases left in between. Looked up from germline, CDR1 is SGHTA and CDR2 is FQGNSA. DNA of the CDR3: TGTGCCAGCAGCTCCGCCCCCGGGGGTGGTCAGCCCCAGCATTTT. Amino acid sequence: CASSSAPGGGQPQHF.

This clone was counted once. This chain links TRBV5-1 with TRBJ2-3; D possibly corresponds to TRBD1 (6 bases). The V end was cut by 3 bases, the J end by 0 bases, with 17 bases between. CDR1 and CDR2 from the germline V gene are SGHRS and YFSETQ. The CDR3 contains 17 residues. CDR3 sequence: CASSWSRGRPSTDTQYF. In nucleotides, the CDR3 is TGCGCCAGCAGCTGGTCCAGGGGCCGACCGAGCACAGATACGCAGTATTTT.

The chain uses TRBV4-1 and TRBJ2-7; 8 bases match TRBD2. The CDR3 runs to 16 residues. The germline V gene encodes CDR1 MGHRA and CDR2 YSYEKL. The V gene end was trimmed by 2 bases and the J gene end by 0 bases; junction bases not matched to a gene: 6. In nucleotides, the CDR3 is TGCGCCAGCAGCCAAAGAGCGGGGGAGATCTCCTACGAGCAGTACTTC. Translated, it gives CASSQRAGEISYEQYF.

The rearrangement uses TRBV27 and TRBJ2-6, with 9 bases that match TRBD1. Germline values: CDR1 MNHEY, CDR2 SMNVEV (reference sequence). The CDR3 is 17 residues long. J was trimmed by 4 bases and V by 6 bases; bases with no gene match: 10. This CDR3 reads CASRLDRGTAGANVLTF. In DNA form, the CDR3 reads TGTGCCAGCAGGCTGGACAGGGGAACCGCGGGGGCCAACGTCCTGACTTTC. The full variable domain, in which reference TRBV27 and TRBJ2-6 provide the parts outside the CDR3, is EAQVTQNPRYLITVTGKKLTVTCSQNMNHEYMSWYRQDPGLGLRQIYYSMNVEVTDKGDVPEGYKVSRKEKRNFPLILESPSPNQTSLYFCASRLDRGTAGANVLTFGAGSRLTVL.

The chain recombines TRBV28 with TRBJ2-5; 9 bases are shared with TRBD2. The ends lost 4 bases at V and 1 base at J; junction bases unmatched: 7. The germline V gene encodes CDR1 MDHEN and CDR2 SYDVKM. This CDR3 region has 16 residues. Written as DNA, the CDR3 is TGTGCCAGCAGTTGGTTGGGCGGGGGGGTCCAAGAGACCCAGTACTTC. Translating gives CASSWLGGGVQETQYF.

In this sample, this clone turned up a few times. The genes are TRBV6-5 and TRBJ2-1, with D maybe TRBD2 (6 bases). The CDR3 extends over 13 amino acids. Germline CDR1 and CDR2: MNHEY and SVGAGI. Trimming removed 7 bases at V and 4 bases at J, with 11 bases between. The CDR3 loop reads CASMRGGYNEQFF. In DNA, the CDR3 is TGTGCCAGCATGAGAGGAGGGTACAATGAGCAGTTCTTC.

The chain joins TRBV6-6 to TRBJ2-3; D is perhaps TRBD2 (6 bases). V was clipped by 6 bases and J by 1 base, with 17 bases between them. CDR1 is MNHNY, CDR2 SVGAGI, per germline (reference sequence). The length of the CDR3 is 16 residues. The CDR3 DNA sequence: TGTGCCAGCAGCCTCTTGAAGGCTAGCGGCACAGATACGCAGTATTTT. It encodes CASSLLKASGTDTQYF.

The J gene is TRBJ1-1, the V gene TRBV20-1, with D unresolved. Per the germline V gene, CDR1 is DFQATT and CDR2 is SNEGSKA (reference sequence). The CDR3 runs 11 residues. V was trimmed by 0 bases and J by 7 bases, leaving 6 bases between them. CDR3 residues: CSARDELEAFF. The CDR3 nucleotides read TGCAGTGCTAGAGATGAGCTTGAAGCTTTCTTT.